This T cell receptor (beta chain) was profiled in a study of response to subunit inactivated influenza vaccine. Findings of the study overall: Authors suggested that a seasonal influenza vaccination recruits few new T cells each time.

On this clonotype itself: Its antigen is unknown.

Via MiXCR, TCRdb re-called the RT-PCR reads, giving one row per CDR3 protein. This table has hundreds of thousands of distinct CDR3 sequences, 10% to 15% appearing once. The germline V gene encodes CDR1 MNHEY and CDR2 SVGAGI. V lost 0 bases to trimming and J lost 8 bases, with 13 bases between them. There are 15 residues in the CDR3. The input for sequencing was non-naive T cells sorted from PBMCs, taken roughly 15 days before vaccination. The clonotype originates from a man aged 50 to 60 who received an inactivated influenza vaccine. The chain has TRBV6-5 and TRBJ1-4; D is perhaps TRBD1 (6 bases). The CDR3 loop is CASSYSGGGSEKLFF. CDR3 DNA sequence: TGTGCCAGCAGTTACTCGGGGGGGGGCTCAGAAAAACTGTTTTTT.